A single T cell receptor beta chain is shown here with its context. In its sample, this clonotype was seen a few times. It has no known antigen specificity. No base quality information exists; no much larger clone differs at one position. The listed sequencing device is Illumina HiSeq 2500. Quantitative 5'-RACE with molecular barcodes was the method used to prepare the TCR beta libraries. The original pipeline was this. A new computational method, built on a probabilistic model of VDJ rearrangement, was used to identify disease-linked TCR variants. TCRdb reanalyzed the raw reads on its own, using fastp at Q25 for trimming and MiXCR for clone calling, and kept in-frame beta chains. One record per CDR3 amino acid sequence lists the most common genes and DNA. TCRdb, not the authors, supplied the V and J calls. In this sample the table shows about 140,000 distinct CDR3 sequences, 8% to 9% of which occur a single time. 7.3% of the sample is taken by the ten largest.

This record comes from a study of CD8 T cells in ankylosing spondylitis (dated by TCRdb to about 2017). Broadly, across the study: To find TCR variants linked to disease, the study profiled T cell receptor beta repertoires in ankylosing spondylitis patients and healthy donors. Peripheral blood was sampled, and synovial fluid was additionally collected from ankylosing spondylitis patients. The whole study cohort included 85 to 120 healthy donors and 20 to 30 ankylosing spondylitis patients. General findings and caveats noted by the study authors: Blood from ankylosing spondylitis patients appeared to be characterized by a TCR beta motif composed of several highly homologous amino acid variants. The disease-linked clones had a CD8+ phenotype and were found at relatively low frequencies in peripheral blood. Some TCR beta motif variants had previously been reported in synovial fluid and blood of reactive arthritis patients, which suggested common disease-initiation mechanisms. Significant enrichment of the disease-linked clones was reported in matched synovial fluid samples from ankylosing spondylitis patients.

The V end loses 6 bases and the J end loses 7 bases, and a stretch of 18 bases separates them. As encoded in the germline V gene, CDR1 is MRHNA while CDR2 is SNTAGT. Spanning cysteine to phenylalanine, the CDR3 consists of 14 amino acids. The read is trimmed to its CDR3 DNA, 42 bases read in frame from base 1. Synovial fluid samples and blood samples obtained from the same ankylosing spondylitis patients were matched. This sequence originates from a male donor with ankylosing spondylitis. The source material was synovial fluid, either unsorted or a sorted T cell fraction (not recorded which). The rearrangement joined TRBV6-4 to TRBJ1-2; TRBD1 is perhaps the D gene, given 6 matching bases. The DNA sequence is given as TGTGCCAGCAGGCAGGGGCTTGGTTCGTTTGGCTACACCTTC. It is translated as CASRQGLGSFGYTF.